Each of the 21 T cell receptor beta chains below was sequenced from the same sample in a study of blood T cell repertoires in COVID-19. Repertoires were generated with immunoSEQ multiplex PCR, while TCRdb's copy carries only in-frame clones and drops some. This sample yields 50,000 to 70,000 clones, of which around 83% are seen a single time; 5.6% belongs to the top ten. The sequenced sample was peripheral blood. Source of these receptors: a woman in her sixties or seventies with acute or convalescent COVID-19.

This chain connects TRBV3-1 (or the pseudogene TRBV3-2) to TRBJ1-1, with D hard to call. V lost 1 base, J lost 1 base, and 7 bases lay in between. CDR1 is LGHDT, CDR2 YNNKEL, per germline (reference sequence). CDR3 size: 14 residues. The CDR3, as DNA: TGTGCCAGCAGCCAAGTGAGAGGGAACACTGAAGCTTTCTTT. The encoded protein is CASSQVRGNTEAFF.

V usage is TRBV5-4 and J usage is TRBJ1-2; 7 bases are a match to TRBD1. Germline assignment: CDR1 SGHNT and CDR2 YYREEE (reference sequence). The CDR3 totals 18 residues. J was trimmed by 0 bases and V by 4 bases; bases with no gene match: 15. The CDR3, as DNA: TGTGCCAGCAGCCCTGGAGGGGGCGCGAGGGATGCTAACTATGGCTACACCTTC. Translation: CASSPGGGARDANYGYTF.

The V call is TRBV5-1, the J call TRBJ2-2; D call uncertain. The V and J ends lost 0 bases and 0 bases respectively, with 6 bases between them. CDR3 length equals 15 residues. Germline V gene lookup returns CDR1 SGHRS and CDR2 YFSETQ. CDR3 bases: TGCGCCAGCAGCTTGGACGGTCCGAACACCGGGGAGCTGTTTTTT. The encoded protein is CASSLDGPNTGELFF.

The gene calls are TRBV5-1 and TRBJ1-6; D gene ambiguous. Germline CDR1 and CDR2: SGHRS and YFSETQ. This CDR3 region has 14 residues. The V and J ends lost 4 bases and 10 bases respectively, with 15 bases between them. For the CDR3, the DNA is TGCGCCAGCAGCCCCGGGAATAACAACTCACCCCTCCACTTT. Translating gives CASSPGNNNSPLHF.

The rearrangement links TRBV5-5 to TRBJ2-7; TRBD1 matches at 7 bases. The junction had 6 bases not matched to a gene; V was cut back by 4 bases and J by 2 bases. Germline-derived CDR1 and CDR2 are SGHKS and YYEKEE (reference sequence). This CDR3 is built from 14 residues. CDR3 residues: CASSPGQFTYEQYF. The CDR3 DNA follows: TGTGCCAGCAGCCCGGGACAGTTTACCTACGAGCAGTACTTC.

The V and J genes are TRBV6-6 and TRBJ1-1, with D maybe TRBD1 (5 bases). Germline V gene sequence: CDR1 MNHNY, CDR2 SVGAGI (reference sequence). This CDR3 has 14 amino acids. The V gene lost 4 bases and the J gene lost 0 bases, with 9 bases spanning the gap. The CDR3 coding sequence is TGTGCCAGCAGTTCTCAGACAGTGAACACTGAAGCTTTCTTT. Its translation is CASSSQTVNTEAFF.

The gene calls are TRBV5-6 and TRBJ2-3; D is perhaps TRBD1 (5 bases). This CDR3 region has 14 residues. Germline V gene lookup returns CDR1 SGHDT and CDR2 YYEEEE. V shed 1 base and J shed 4 bases, with 10 bases lying between them. CDR3: CASSLSPRADTQYF. CDR3 nucleotide sequence: TGTGCCAGCAGCTTGTCGCCCAGGGCAGATACGCAGTATTTT.

The V call is TRBV12-3 or TRBV12-4, the J call TRBJ1-2, with D possibly being TRBD1 (5 bases). CDR3 length equals 11 residues. Trimming shortened V by 6 bases and J by 5 bases, and 7 bases separated the two germline ends. CDR3 bases: TGTGCCAGCAGCGGGGGATATGGCTACACCTTC. This encodes CASSGGYGYTF.

This clone was picked up a small number of times. The rearrangement uses TRBV29-1 and TRBJ2-1; possible D gene TRBD2, 5 bases. V lost 7 bases to trimming and J lost 8 bases, with 21 bases between them. Germline CDR1 and CDR2: SQVTM and ANQGSEA. The CDR3 is 14 amino acids. The CDR3 reads CSARRQSGLDEQFF. CDR3 nucleotide sequence: TGCAGCGCCCGCCGCCAGAGCGGTTTAGATGAGCAGTTCTTC.

The chain couples TRBV19 to TRBJ1-4; tentative D call: TRBD1 (5 bases). The CDR3 totals 15 residues. Germline CDR1 is LNHDA and CDR2 is SQIVND (reference sequence). V lost 5 bases to trimming and J lost 4 bases, with 14 bases between them. CDR3 sequence (DNA): TGTGCCAGTAGTGTCGACAGATCAGATAATGAAAAACTGTTTTTT. Its protein is CASSVDRSDNEKLFF.

J is TRBJ1-5 and V is TRBV2; TRBD1 aligns across 10 bases. V dropped 3 bases and J dropped 6; count of bases not matched to a gene: 5. Germline CDR1 is SNHLY and CDR2 is FYNNEI. CDR3 length equals 15 residues. In DNA form, the CDR3 reads TGTGCCAGCAGTGATAGTTGGACAGGGGGTCAGCCCCAGCATTTT. Translation: CASSDSWTGGQPQHF.

This clone was picked up a small number of times. This chain uses TRBV6-6 with TRBJ1-1; TRBD1 is a possible D gene (5 bases). Trimming stripped 9 bases from V and 6 bases from J, with 17 bases between. This CDR3 spans 13 amino acids. Germline V lookup: CDR1 MNHNY, CDR2 SVGAGI (reference sequence). The CDR3 nucleotides are TGTGCCAGTAGAAATAAGGGGCCTCCTGAAGCTTTCTTT. It specifies CASRNKGPPEAFF.

The gene calls are TRBV19 and TRBJ1-3; weak D call: TRBD1 (6 bases). The CDR3 has 16 amino acids. Germline-derived CDR1 and CDR2 are LNHDA and SQIVND (reference sequence). Trimming pared 5 bases from V and 7 bases from J, leaving 21 bases between. For the CDR3, the DNA is TGTGCCAGTAGTGATATCGGGAACAGGGTACGGAACACCATATATTTT. The encoded protein is CASSDIGNRVRNTIYF.

This chain links TRBV7-8 with TRBJ1-2; 8 positions match TRBD1. Germline CDR1 reads SGHVS; CDR2 reads FQNEAQ. The V gene end was trimmed by 1 base and the J gene end by 7 bases; junction bases not matched to a gene: 11. The length of the CDR3 is 16 residues. CDR3 protein: CASSLGSGGLRSGYTF. The DNA for the CDR3 is TGTGCCAGCAGCTTAGGGTCAGGGGGCTTGCGGAGTGGCTACACCTTC. The full variable domain, completed using reference TRBV7-8 and TRBJ1-2, is GAGVSQSPRYKVAKRGQDVALRCDPISGHVSLFWYQQALGQGPEFLTYFQNEAQLDKSGLPSDRFFAERPEGSVSTLKIQRTQQEDSAVYLCASSLGSGGLRSGYTFGSGTRLTVV.

The chain recombines TRBV11-2 with TRBJ2-2, with D maybe TRBD2 (6 bases). The germline V and J ends were trimmed by 3 bases and 8 bases, with 13 bases remaining between them. Germline V gene data show CDR1 as SGHAT and CDR2 as FQNNGV. The CDR3 is 14 residues long. The CDR3 sequence: CASSLDRGFGELFF. DNA of the CDR3: TGTGCCAGCAGCTTGGACCGGGGGTTTGGGGAGCTGTTTTTT.

The chain combines TRBV3-1 (or the pseudogene TRBV3-2) with TRBJ1-1, with 7 bases lining up with TRBD1. The CDR3 runs 14 residues. Germline V gene sequence: CDR1 LGHDT, CDR2 YNNKEL (reference sequence). J was trimmed by 6 bases and V by 1 base; bases with no gene match: 5. CDR3 DNA sequence: TGTGCCAGCAGCCAAGTAGGCAGGGGGGCTGAAGCTTTCTTT. It encodes CASSQVGRGAEAFF.

CDR3 amino acids: CASSLERGLGGYTF. CDR3 sequence (DNA): TGCGCCAGCAGCTTGGAAAGGGGCCTGGGAGGCTACACCTTC. The V and J genes are TRBV5-1 and TRBJ1-2; tentatively, D is TRBD1 (5 bases). The germline gives CDR1 SGHRS, CDR2 YFSETQ. Trimming shortened V by 0 bases and J by 8 bases, and 14 bases separated the two germline ends. CDR3 length equals 14 residues.

The chain is built from TRBV3-1 (or the pseudogene TRBV3-2) and TRBJ2-3; 7 bases line up with TRBD1. Losses at the gene ends were 3 bases for V and 4 bases for J; bases not matched to a gene: 10. The CDR3 sequence is 16 residues long. The germline V gene has CDR1 LGHDT and CDR2 YNNKEL (reference sequence). The CDR3 DNA follows: TGTGCCAGCAGCCAGCTGGGGACAGCAGGGGCAGATACGCAGTATTTT. Encoded protein: CASSQLGTAGADTQYF.

The V gene is TRBV6-1, the J gene TRBJ1-5; TRBD1 matches 11 bases. Germline CDR1 reads MNHNS; CDR2 reads SASEGT. Losses at the gene ends were 1 base for V and 6 bases for J; bases not matched to a gene: 2. CDR3 length: 15 residues. The CDR3 DNA reads TGTGCCAGCAGTGAAGGGACAGGGGGCAGTCAGCCCCAGCATTTT. Translating gives CASSEGTGGSQPQHF.

The chain couples TRBV14 to TRBJ1-2; D unresolved. This CDR3 is 15 amino acids long. Trimming shortened V by 0 bases and J by 5 bases, and 13 bases separated the two germline ends. Germline V gene data show CDR1 as SGHDN and CDR2 as FVKESK. Here the CDR3 reads CASSQDSSVIYGYTF. The CDR3 coding sequence is TGTGCCAGCAGCCAAGATTCATCGGTGATATATGGCTACACCTTC.

The chain employs TRBV5-1 and TRBJ2-3; TRBD2 is a possible D gene (6 bases). In germline, CDR1 is SGHRS, CDR2 YFSETQ. The CDR3 length is 12 residues. The germline V and J ends were trimmed by 4 bases and 7 bases, with 10 bases remaining between them. CDR3 nucleotides: TGCGCCAGCAGCCGGGACTTTTATACGCAGTATTTT. It is translated as CASSRDFYTQYF.